This TCR beta chain was retrieved from a study of shared clonotypes between healthy human individuals. TCRdb's table, derived via immunoSEQ multiplex PCR, lists solely in-frame clones and lacks some. The sample has approximately 1,500,000 clones, 98% seen once. There are 16 residues in the CDR3. In germline, CDR1 is SGHNT, CDR2 YYREEE (reference sequence). V shed 4 bases, J shed 8 bases, and the junction held 15 bases outside the gene matches. J is TRBJ2-7 and V is TRBV5-4; 10 nucleotides line up with TRBD1. The source is a man in his thirties or forties in good health. The material sequenced was naive CD4+ T cells sorted from blood. Specified subset: CD45RA+ positively selected. The CDR3 sequence is CASSAQATGGAIKQYF. The DNA of the CDR3 is TGTGCCAGCAGCGCCCAAGCGACAGGGGGCGCGATTAAGCAGTACTTC.